These 16 T cell receptor beta chains originate from one sample sequenced in a study of Graves' ophthalmopathy and Graves' hyperthyroidism. Amplification from RNA transcripts yielded the TCR beta CDR3 regions. First-round RT-PCR employed HTBI primers, with a second-round multiplex PCR after it. TCRdb fed the multiplex PCR reads into MiXCR, producing one record per CDR3 protein. Of more than 1,000,000 distinct CDR3 sequences in the sample, 36% are singletons; the top ten hold 11%. Sequences were obtained from peripheral blood or thyroid tissue (not recorded which). These receptors originate from an adult man with Graves' hyperthyroidism.

Of note for this clonotype: A read error may account for a junction end that differs from germline. The chain carries TRBV7-7 and TRBJ2-7; D is perhaps TRBD2 (6 bases). The CDR3 has 17 amino acids. In germline, CDR1 is SSHAT, CDR2 FNYEAQ (reference sequence). Written as DNA, the CDR3 is TGTGCCAGCAGCTCAACAGCCGGGACTCGGCTCCCCGGGGAGCTGTACTTC. Translation gives CASSSTAGTRLPGELYF.

This clonotype was detected a few times. The rearrangement links TRBV4-1 to TRBJ2-7; D unresolved. The CDR3 is 15 amino acids. Trimming took 4 bases from V and 5 from J, leaving 18 bases between them. Germline CDR1 MGHRA, CDR2 YSYEKL. The CDR3 protein is CASSPEARPFDEQYF. In DNA form, the CDR3 reads TGCGCCAGCAGCCCCGAGGCCCGACCGTTCGACGAGCAGTACTTC.

This chain links TRBV10-3 with TRBJ2-7, with 14 bases aligning to TRBD2. The trim removed 4 bases at V and 9 bases at J, leaving 11 bases unmatched. This CDR3 is built from 16 residues. From germline, CDR1 is ENHRY and CDR2 SYGVKD. The CDR3 region is CAISATSGRARGGQYF. DNA for the CDR3: TGTGCCATCAGTGCGACTAGCGGGAGGGCCCGCGGGGGGCAGTACTTC.

CDR3 coding DNA: TGCAGTGCCCAACTAGCGGGGGTCTGCGAGCAGTACTTC. It specifies CSAQLAGVCEQYF. The chain carries TRBV20-1 and TRBJ2-7; 11 nucleotides agree with TRBD2. J gave up 6 bases and V 6 bases, and 7 bases lay outside the gene matches. The CDR3 length is 13 residues. Germline V gene data show CDR1 as DFQATT and CDR2 as SNEGSKA (reference sequence).

This chain links TRBV6-7 with TRBJ1-4; tentatively, D is TRBD1 (5 bases). TRBV6-7 is known as an ORF, though its function is uncertain. The V gene lost 4 bases and the J gene lost 12 bases, with 18 bases spanning the gap. The CDR3 sequence is 14 residues long. CDR3 nucleotide sequence: TGTGCCAGCAGTTTCCGGGACCCTGATTTTGAACTGTTTTTT. This gives the protein CASSFRDPDFELFF.

The CDR3 is CASSFQAPYEQYF. CDR3 DNA: TGTGCCAGCAGTTTTCAAGCCCCCTACGAGCAGTACTTC. This chain connects TRBV12-3 or TRBV12-4 to TRBJ2-7; D remains unclear. The CDR3 is 13 amino acids. Trimming removed 3 bases from V and 2 bases from J, with 8 bases in between.

This clonotype showed up many times. The chain combines TRBV2 with TRBJ1-1, with 7 positions matching TRBD1. The CDR3 length is 17 residues. Germline V gene data show CDR1 as SNHLY and CDR2 as FYNNEI. V was pared by 6 bases and J by 4 bases, with 17 bases of the junction left unmatched. This chain's CDR3 is CASRQPGQTIPLTEAFF. The CDR3 nucleotides are TGTGCCAGCAGGCAACCGGGACAGACTATCCCCCTCACTGAAGCTTTCTTT.

V usage is TRBV9 and J usage is TRBJ1-2; 10 bases are a match to TRBD1. The CDR3 loop spans 15 amino acids. CDR1 is SGDLS, CDR2 YYNGEE, per germline. V trimming: 4 bases; J trimming: 7 bases; junction bases outside the gene matches: 10. The CDR3 here is CASSLQGDRGIGYTF. The DNA of the CDR3 is TGTGCCAGCAGCCTCCAGGGGGACAGGGGCATTGGCTACACCTTC.

Only a few counts were recorded for this clonotype. The gene calls are TRBV7-9 and TRBJ1-1; possibly TRBD1 for D (6 bases). In germline, CDR1 is SEHNR, CDR2 FQNEAQ (reference sequence). The CDR3 extends over 16 amino acids. The V and J ends lost 5 bases and 0 bases respectively, with 16 bases between them. The CDR3 region is CASSPGALVMNTEAFF. CDR3 bases: TGTGCCAGCAGCCCAGGGGCCTTGGTAATGAACACTGAAGCTTTCTTT.

This clonotype was recorded at least ten times. The germline gene is not matched at one end of the junction; a read error may be the cause. The chain couples TRBV7-2 to TRBJ2-7; 7 positions agree with TRBD1. Germline assignment: CDR1 SGHTA and CDR2 FQGNSA. The CDR3 runs 14 residues. The CDR3 nucleotides are TGTGCCAGCACCTTAGGGCAGGGGGCCTACGAGCAGTACTTC. Its translation: CASTLGQGAYEQYF.

The chain has TRBV7-9 and TRBJ1-1; 8 bases agree with TRBD1. Germline-derived CDR1 and CDR2 are SEHNR and FQNEAQ (reference sequence). There are 16 residues in the CDR3. V dropped 6 bases and J dropped 0; count of bases not matched to a gene: 9. The CDR3 DNA sequence: TGTGCCAGCAGTTCACAGGGGGGACGCATGAACACTGAAGCTTTCTTT. The encoded protein is CASSSQGGRMNTEAFF.

This clonotype was picked up many times. This chain links TRBV20-1 with TRBJ1-2, with no clear D. CDR3 length equals 16 residues. Trimming shortened V by 3 bases and J by 3 bases, and 20 bases separated the two germline ends. Germline CDR1 reads DFQATT; CDR2 reads SNEGSKA (reference sequence). CDR3 protein: CSASFVGERYDYGYTF. CDR3 DNA sequence: TGCAGTGCTAGCTTCGTGGGCGAACGTTATGACTATGGCTACACCTTC.

This clonotype has only a few counts. The chain employs TRBV6-1 and TRBJ1-2; D unclear. V was trimmed by 7 bases and J by 4 bases, leaving 7 bases between them. CDR3 length: 11 residues. Germline V gives CDR1 MNHNS, CDR2 SASEGT. The CDR3 loop reads CASTDLYGYTF. The CDR3 DNA follows: TGTGCCAGCACCGACCTCTATGGCTACACCTTC.

The chain employs TRBV29-1 and TRBJ1-3; tentative D call: TRBD1 (6 bases). V was pared by 4 bases and J by 7 bases, with 26 bases between. Germline V CDR1 and CDR2: SQVTM, ANQGSEA. This CDR3 is 17 amino acids long. The CDR3 DNA reads TGCAGCGTTGGGCAGAATCGGGACAACAACTATGGCAACACCATATATTTT. It yields the protein CSVGQNRDNNYGNTIYF.

This clonotype was seen repeatedly, ten times or more. J is TRBJ1-2 and V is TRBV9, with 8 bases identical to TRBD1. V trimming: 0 bases; J trimming: 2 bases; junction bases outside the gene matches: 6. CDR3 length equals 16 residues. Germline values: CDR1 SGDLS, CDR2 YYNGEE. For the CDR3, the DNA is TGTGCCAGCAGCGTAGATCAGGGGGCGAAGAACTATGGCTACACCTTC. Amino acids: CASSVDQGAKNYGYTF.

This clonotype was seen once. The chain carries TRBV14 and TRBJ1-5, with D perhaps matching TRBD1 (6 bases). Germline-derived CDR1 and CDR2 are SGHDN and FVKESK. The V and J ends lost 7 bases and 2 bases respectively, with 15 bases between them. CDR3 size: 15 residues. The CDR3 DNA sequence: TGTGCCAGCATCACACAGGGAGACGGCAATCAGCCCCAGCATTTT. It is translated as CASITQGDGNQPQHF.